This T cell receptor beta chain was recovered during a study of regulatory T cells in long-lasting Graves disease. Sample time point: newly diagnosed GD, antithyroid drugs for less than 3 months. Researchers made the TCR library from RNA that was extracted from PBMCs. The length of the CDR3 is 11 residues. With 8 bases clipped from V and 8 bases from J, the junction kept 3 bases outside the gene matches. Germline CDR1 reads MDHEN; CDR2 reads SYDVKM. With iRepertoire HTBI primers and Arm-PCR of CDR3 regions, TCR beta libraries were built. Using its own MiXCR run on the multiplex PCR reads, TCRdb lists one record per CDR3 protein. The table records a few hundred thousand distinct CDR3 sequences, approximately 15% of them present only once. The same data also contributed to another study, on T cells in Graves' hyperthyroidism and ophthalmopathy.

The sequence was collected from a man aged 40-49 years with Graves disease. The gene calls are TRBV28 and TRBJ2-1, with TRBD2 matching over 7 bases. Sequenced here: peripheral blood mononuclear cells (PBMCs), sampled at new diagnosis, from a patient treated with antithyroid drugs. The CDR3 DNA sequence: TGTGCCAGCGGGAGGGCCTATGAGCAGTTCTTC. It specifies CASGRAYEQFF. The whole variable domain, remainder taken from reference TRBV28 and TRBJ2-1, is DVKVTQSSRYLVKRTGEKVFLECVQDMDHENMFWYRQDPGLGLRLIYFSYDVKMKEKGDIPEGYSVSREKKERFSLILESASTNQTSMYLCASGRAYEQFFGPGTRLTVL.